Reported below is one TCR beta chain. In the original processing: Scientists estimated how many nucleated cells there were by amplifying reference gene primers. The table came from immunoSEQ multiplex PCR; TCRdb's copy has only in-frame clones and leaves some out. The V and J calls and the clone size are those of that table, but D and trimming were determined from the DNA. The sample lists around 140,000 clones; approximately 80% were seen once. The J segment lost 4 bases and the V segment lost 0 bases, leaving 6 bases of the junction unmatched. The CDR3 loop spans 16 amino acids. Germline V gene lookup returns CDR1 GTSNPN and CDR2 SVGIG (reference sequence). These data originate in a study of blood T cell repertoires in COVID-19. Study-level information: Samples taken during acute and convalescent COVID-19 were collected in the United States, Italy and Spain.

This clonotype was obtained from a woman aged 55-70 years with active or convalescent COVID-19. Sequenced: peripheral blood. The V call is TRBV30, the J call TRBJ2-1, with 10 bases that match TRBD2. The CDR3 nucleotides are TGTGCCTGGAGTGTACCGGCTAGCGGGGGATACAATGAGCAGTTCTTC. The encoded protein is CAWSVPASGGYNEQFF.